This TCR beta chain was sequenced during a study of CD8 T cells in Susac syndrome. Random hexamers primed reverse transcription of roughly 0.5 to 1 ug RNA. TCR beta CDR3 was amplified by immunoSEQ covering 54 Vbeta and 13 Jbeta. TCRdb reanalysed the immunoSEQ multiplex PCR reads using MiXCR and keeps one entry per CDR3 protein. The sample holds approximately 160,000 distinct CDR3 sequences, approximately 95% seen once. The length of the CDR3 is 15 residues. Trimming removed 4 bases at V and 1 base at J, with 12 bases between. The germline gives CDR1 SGHNT, CDR2 YYREEE (reference sequence). The CD8+ and CD4+ T cells were negatively isolated, with the TEMRA cells enriched by FACS.

This receptor was taken from a human donor with multiple sclerosis. Sequenced: CD4+ T cells from PBMCs. V usage is TRBV5-4 and J usage is TRBJ2-1; D unclear. The CDR3 DNA is TGTGCCAGCAGCCCAGAGGTAGGGTCCTACAATGAGCAGTTCTTC. Translating it yields CASSPEVGSYNEQFF. The full variable domain, with the rest looked up from reference TRBV5-4 and TRBJ2-1, is ETGVTQSPTHLIKTRGQQVTLRCSSQSGHNTVSWYQQALGQGPQFIFQYYREEENGRGNFPPRFSGLQFPNYSSELNVNALELDDSALYLCASSPEVGSYNEQFFGPGTRLTVL.